Listed below are T cell receptor beta chains from one sample, sequenced in a study of post-analysis software for immune sequencing data. Using its own MiXCR run on the PCR reads, TCRdb lists one record per CDR3 protein. The sample comprises roughly 200,000 distinct CDR3 sequences, approximately 28% of which are singletons, and approximately 3% rests with the top ten. The sequencing input was blood. The receptor source for this set is a girl under 18 with multiple sclerosis. CDR3s include the opening cysteine and the closing phenylalanine or tryptophan. The order of the fields is V gene, clone size, CDR3 length, J gene, D gene, CDR3 protein, CDR3 DNA. A D gene is named only where the DNA matches it firmly. Size values are once, few and many counts, or a class for expanded clones, and some rows have none.

TRBV2,many,17,TRBJ2-1,TRBD1,CASCRLAGTGGYNEQFF,TGTGCCAGCTGCCGTTTGGCCGGGACAGGGGGGTACAATGAGCAGTTCTTC
TRBV28,NA,16,TRBJ2-3,TRBD2,CASSSGLAGSSDTQYF,TGTGCCAGCAGTTCAGGACTAGCGGGCAGTTCAGATACGCAGTATTTT
TRBV4-1,many,15,TRBJ2-5,NA,CASSQGAGREETQYF,TGCGCCAGCAGCCAGGGGGCGGGCAGGGAAGAGACCCAGTACTTC
TRBV28,many,14,TRBJ2-3,NA,CASSFWGGADTQYF,TGTGCCAGCAGTTTTTGGGGTGGAGCAGATACGCAGTATTTT
TRBV18,many,14,TRBJ2-7,TRBD1,CASSPRDSRYEQYF,TGTGCCAGCTCACCCAGGGACAGCCGCTACGAGCAGTACTTC
TRBV20-1,many,13,TRBJ2-3,NA,CSASTASTDTQYF,TGCAGTGCTTCTACAGCTAGCACAGATACGCAGTATTTT
TRBV6-2/TRBV6-3,NA,17,TRBJ1-5,TRBD1,CASRLGQGGILNQPRHF,TGTGCCAGCAGACTCGGACAGGGAGGGATACTCAATCAGCCCCGGCATTTT
TRBV4-1,NA,12,TRBJ1-3,NA,CASSQGGNTIYF,TGCGCCAGCAGCCAAGGGGGAAACACCATATATTTT
TRBV20-1,few,12,TRBJ1-1,NA,CSATPRRTEAFF,TGCAGTGCCACCCCCCGGCGGACTGAAGCTTTCTTT
TRBV28,many,14,TRBJ2-3,NA,CASTPLWRSDTQYF,TGTGCCAGCACTCCCCTTTGGCGCTCAGATACGCAGTATTTT
TRBV7-2,NA,18,TRBJ2-3,TRBD2,CASSLITSGSLRTDTQYF,TGTGCCAGCAGCTTAATCACTAGCGGGAGTCTTCGTACAGATACGCAGTATTTT
TRBV5-1,NA,15,TRBJ2-3,TRBD1,CASSWGTGGTDTQYF,TGCGCCAGCAGCTGGGGGACAGGGGGCACAGATACGCAGTATTTT
TRBV6-5,many,15,TRBJ2-1,NA,CASREAGPSLNEQFF,TGTGCCAGCAGGGAGGCTGGGCCCTCTTTGAATGAGCAGTTCTTC
TRBV19,few,13,TRBJ1-5,NA,CASTKEGYQPQHF,TGTGCCAGTACGAAAGAGGGCTATCAGCCCCAGCATTTT
TRBV18,many,15,TRBJ2-5,NA,CASSPRTGPGETQYF,TGTGCCAGCTCCCCACGGACGGGACCCGGGGAGACCCAGTACTTC
TRBV30,NA,12,TRBJ1-2,TRBD1,CASPSGGRGYTF,TGTGCCTCCCCCTCAGGGGGCCGTGGCTACACCTTC
TRBV5-1,NA,15,TRBJ2-1,TRBD2,CASTTLSGGYNEQFF,TGCGCCAGCACCACACTTAGCGGGGGTTACAATGAGCAGTTCTTC
TRBV5-1,many,17,TRBJ2-3,TRBD2,CASSLILTGGLTDTQYF,TGCGCCAGCAGCTTGATTTTGACGGGAGGTTTAACAGATACGCAGTATTTT
TRBV12-3/TRBV12-4,NA,12,TRBJ2-7,TRBD1,CASRNRGHEQYF,TGTGCCAGCAGAAACAGGGGCCACGAGCAGTACTTC
TRBV24-1,many,14,TRBJ2-7,NA,CATSDGGGTYEQYF,TGTGCCACCAGTGATGGAGGAGGGACCTACGAGCAGTACTTC
TRBV4-2,many,19,TRBJ1-2,TRBD1,CASSQDRRQGATGDYGYTF,TGTGCCAGCAGCCAAGATCGGAGACAGGGGGCCACTGGAGACTATGGCTACACCTTC
TRBV15,NA,15,TRBJ2-1,NA,CATSSPGLAMFRQFF,TGTGCCACCAGCAGTCCGGGACTGGCTATGTTTCGGCAGTTCTTC
TRBV12-3/TRBV12-4,NA,14,TRBJ1-2,NA,CTSSLARGKGGYTF,TGTACCAGCAGTTTAGCGAGAGGGAAGGGGGGCTACACCTTC
TRBV5-1,NA,16,TRBJ1-1,TRBD1,CASSGTGLLINTEAFF,TGCGCCAGCAGCGGGACAGGGCTACTTATCAACACTGAAGCTTTCTTT
TRBV6-6,NA,15,TRBJ1-2,NA,CASSHDGRKNYGYTF,TGTGCCAGCAGTCATGACGGGCGGAAAAACTACGGCTACACCTTC
TRBV19,few,14,TRBJ2-7,TRBD1,CASSSRDRSYEQYF,TGTGCCAGTAGTAGCCGGGACAGGTCCTACGAGCAGTACTTC
TRBV6-2/TRBV6-3,NA,17,TRBJ2-7,TRBD2,CASNGVVASGRSYEQYF,TGTGCCAGCAATGGGGTCGTTGCTAGCGGGCGATCCTACGAGCAGTACTTC
TRBV18,NA,15,TRBJ1-5,NA,CASSQGRSPNQPQHF,TGTGCCAGCTCACAAGGACGGTCACCAAATCAGCCCCAGCATTTT
TRBV19,few,15,TRBJ2-1,TRBD1,CASRNRGKKNNEQFF,TGTGCCAGTAGAAACAGGGGGAAAAAGAACAATGAGCAGTTCTTC
TRBV25-1,NA,14,TRBJ1-6,NA,CASSADSYNSPLHF,TGTGCCAGCAGTGCCGACAGCTATAATTCACCCCTCCACTTT
TRBV5-1,few,13,TRBJ1-4,NA,CASSPWGKEKLFF,TGCGCCAGCAGCCCCTGGGGTAAAGAAAAACTGTTTTTT
TRBV29-1,many,10,TRBJ2-5,NA,CSAGEETQYF,TGCAGCGCGGGAGAGGAGACCCAGTACTTC
TRBV29-1,NA,13,TRBJ1-5,TRBD1,CSVQTGGDQPQHF,TGCAGCGTCCAAACAGGGGGCGATCAGCCCCAGCATTTT
TRBV28,many,15,TRBJ2-7,TRBD1,CASSSNRGPGYEQYF,TGTGCCAGCAGTTCCAACAGGGGGCCGGGTTACGAGCAGTACTTC
TRBV20-1,NA,15,TRBJ1-5,NA,CSARDRGRVNQPQHF,TGCAGTGCTAGAGATAGAGGGAGGGTAAATCAGCCCCAGCATTTT
TRBV7-2,many,10,TRBJ2-4,NA,CASSLTVQYF,TGTGCCAGCAGCTTAACCGTTCAGTACTTC
TRBV20-1,NA,13,TRBJ1-1,NA,CSARFQGNTEAFF,TGCAGTGCTAGGTTCCAGGGAAACACTGAAGCTTTCTTT
TRBV6-2/TRBV6-3,few,17,TRBJ2-1,NA,CASSYPPQGRGLNEQFF,TGTGCCAGCAGTTACCCGCCTCAGGGGCGAGGGCTCAATGAGCAGTTCTTC
TRBV7-2,NA,15,TRBJ2-4,NA,CASSTTGGAKNIQYF,TGTGCCAGCAGCACTACCGGCGGGGCCAAAAACATTCAGTACTTC
TRBV5-1,NA,15,TRBJ2-2,NA,CASSDNLRGAGELFF,TGCGCCAGCAGCGACAACCTCAGGGGTGCCGGGGAGCTGTTTTTT
TRBV4-1,NA,17,TRBJ2-1,NA,CASSQDGGRSQYNEQFF,TGCGCCAGCAGCCAAGATGGGGGCAGGAGCCAATACAATGAGCAGTTCTTC
TRBV5-1,many,17,TRBJ1-4,NA,CASSPKSTGQSNEKLFF,TGCGCCAGCAGCCCCAAATCGACGGGACAATCTAATGAAAAACTGTTTTTT
TRBV5-1,many,15,TRBJ2-6,NA,CASSLEGAGANVLTF,TGTGCCAGCAGCTTGGAGGGGGCTGGGGCCAACGTCCTGACTTTC
TRBV19,NA,14,TRBJ2-7,NA,CASRLKGEYREQYF,TGTGCCAGTAGGTTGAAGGGAGAATACCGCGAGCAGTACTTC
TRBV5-1,few,14,TRBJ2-7,TRBD2,CASSPEGGLREQYF,TGCGCCAGCAGCCCGGAGGGAGGGCTTCGGGAGCAGTACTTC